This is a list of T cell receptor beta chains from one sample in a study of cytomegalovirus exposure and HLA in healthy donors. TCRdb's table, derived via immunoSEQ multiplex PCR, lists solely in-frame clones and lacks some. The repertoire holds about 71,000 clones, about 95% seen once, with roughly 0.94% in the top ten. Sequencing input: PBMCs. The receptors come from a woman aged 18-29 years in good health and CMV-seronegative. Both conserved end residues are part of each CDR3. A D gene is named only where the DNA matches it firmly. Size is omitted from some rows. Given values are once, few, many or a class for expanded clones.

>-|TRBV14|TRBJ1-1|-
CASSQVSGWFTEAFF
TGTGCCAGCAGCCAAGTGTCAGGTTGGTTCACTGAAGCTTTCTTT
>-|TRBV19|TRBJ1-5|TRBD1
CASSIEGQDNQPQHF
TGTGCCAGTAGTATAGAGGGACAGGACAATCAGCCCCAGCATTTT
>-|TRBV15|TRBJ2-1|TRBD1
CATSTDRGGDEQFF
TGTGCCACCAGCACGGACAGGGGAGGGGATGAGCAGTTCTTC
>-|TRBV6-6|TRBJ2-7|TRBD1
CASSYPGQQLYEQYF
TGTGCCAGCAGTTATCCGGGACAGCAACTCTACGAGCAGTACTTC
>-|TRBV5-1|TRBJ2-2|TRBD2
CASSLAGGPYTGELFF
TGCGCCAGCAGCTTGGCGGGGGGGCCTTACACCGGGGAGCTGTTTTTT
>-|TRBV5-5|TRBJ1-5|-
CASSFTTGVSNQPQHF
TGTGCCAGCAGCTTTACCACAGGCGTCAGCAATCAGCCCCAGCATTTT
>-|TRBV27|TRBJ2-7|TRBD2
CASSGQREGYEQYF
TGTGCCAGCAGTGGGCAGCGGGAGGGTTACGAGCAGTACTTC
>-|TRBV18|TRBJ1-4|-
CASSLLGASYDEKLFF
TGTGCCAGCTCCCTACTCGGAGCAAGCTATGATGAAAAACTGTTTTTT
>-|TRBV10-3|TRBJ1-3|TRBD1
CAIGQVTGNTIYF
TGTGCCATCGGACAGGTAACTGGAAACACCATATATTTT
>-|TRBV5-6|TRBJ2-1|-
CASSFESAKTYNEQFF
TGTGCCAGCAGCTTTGAGAGTGCTAAAACCTACAATGAGCAGTTCTTC
>-|TRBV15|TRBJ2-5|TRBD1
CATSRDRTGGETQYF
TGTGCCACCAGCAGAGACCGGACAGGGGGAGAGACCCAGTACTTC
>-|TRBV6-5|TRBJ2-1|TRBD1
CASSPRTGGYNEQFF
TGTGCCAGCAGTCCCCGGACAGGGGGGTACAATGAGCAGTTCTTC
>once|TRBV6-6|TRBJ2-2|TRBD2
CASSTSGANTGELFF
TGTGCCAGCAGTACTAGCGGAGCGAACACCGGGGAGCTGTTTTTT
>-|TRBV6-5|TRBJ1-1|TRBD1
CASSSGQGFTEAFF
TGTGCCAGCAGTTCCGGACAGGGTTTCACTGAAGCTTTCTTT
>-|TRBV5-4|TRBJ2-7|-
CASSGDSPYEQYF
TGTGCCAGCAGCGGGGACTCCCCCTACGAGCAGTACTTC
>-|TRBV28|TRBJ1-5|TRBD1
CASSLDRGTQPQHF
TGTGCCAGCAGTTTGGACAGGGGGACCCAGCCCCAGCATTTT
>-|TRBV12-2|TRBJ1-1|-
CASRLIPPTPSATGSTEAFF
TGTGCAAGTCGCCTAATCCCACCCACCCCATCCGCGACAGGGAGCACTGAAGCTTTCTTT
>-|TRBV6-5|TRBJ2-5|TRBD1
CASRDRVKTQYF
TGTGCCAGCCGGGACAGGGTGAAGACCCAGTACTTC
>-|TRBV4-2|TRBJ2-7|TRBD1
CASSQEDRGSSYEQYF
TGTGCCAGCAGCCAAGAGGACAGGGGTTCCTCCTACGAGCAGTACTTC
>-|TRBV5-1|TRBJ2-1|-
CASTARTLNEQFF
TGCGCCAGCACGGCACGGACTCTCAATGAGCAGTTCTTC
>-|TRBV7-3|TRBJ2-3|TRBD2
CASSVPGLAGDTDTQYF
TGTGCCAGCAGCGTACCGGGACTAGCGGGGGACACAGATACGCAGTATTTT
>-|TRBV25-1|TRBJ2-1|-
CASSDDRRGPGNEQFF
TGTGCCAGCAGTGACGATCGGAGGGGGCCTGGCAATGAGCAGTTCTTC
>-|TRBV27|TRBJ2-7|-
CASSLRGAPYEQYF
TGTGCCAGCAGTTTACGGGGGGCACCCTACGAGCAGTACTTC
>many|TRBV27|TRBJ2-2|TRBD1
CASLGTGRNTGELFF
TGTGCCAGCCTCGGGACAGGGAGAAACACCGGGGAGCTGTTTTTT